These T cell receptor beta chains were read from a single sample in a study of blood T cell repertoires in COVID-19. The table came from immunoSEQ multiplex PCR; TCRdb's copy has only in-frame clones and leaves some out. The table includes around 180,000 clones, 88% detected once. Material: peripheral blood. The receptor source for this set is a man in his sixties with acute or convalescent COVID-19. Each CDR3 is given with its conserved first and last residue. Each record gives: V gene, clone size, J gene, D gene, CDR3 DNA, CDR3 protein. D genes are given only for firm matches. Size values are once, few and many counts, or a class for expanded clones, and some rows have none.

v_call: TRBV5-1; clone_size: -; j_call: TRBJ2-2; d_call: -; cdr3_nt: TGCGCCAGCAGCTTGGCCAGGGTGAACACCGGGGAGCTGTTTTTT; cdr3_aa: CASSLARVNTGELFF
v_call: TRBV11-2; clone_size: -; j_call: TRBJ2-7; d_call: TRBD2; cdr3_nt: TGTGCCAACTCTAGCGGTCTCACCTACGAGCAGTACTTC; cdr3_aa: CANSSGLTYEQYF
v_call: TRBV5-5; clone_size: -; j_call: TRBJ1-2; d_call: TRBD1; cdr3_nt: TGTGCCAGCAGCCCAGGACAGGCCTATGGCTACACCTTC; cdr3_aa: CASSPGQAYGYTF
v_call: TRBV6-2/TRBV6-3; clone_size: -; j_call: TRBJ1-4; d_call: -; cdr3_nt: TGTGCCAGCAGTTACCTACAGTTAACTGAAAAACTGTTTTTT; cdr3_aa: CASSYLQLTEKLFF
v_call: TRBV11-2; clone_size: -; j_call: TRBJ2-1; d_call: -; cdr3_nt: TGTGCCAGCAGCTTAAGCCGTTCGGGAGAGCAGTTCTTC; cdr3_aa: CASSLSRSGEQFF
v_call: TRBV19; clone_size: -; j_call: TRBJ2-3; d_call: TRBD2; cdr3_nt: TGTGCCAGTAGTATAGAATTAACAGCGGGGGGCGGAGATACGCAGTATTTT; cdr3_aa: CASSIELTAGGGDTQYF
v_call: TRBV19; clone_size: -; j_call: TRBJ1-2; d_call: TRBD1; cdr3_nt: TGTGCCAGTACCCTGGGGGACAGGGCTCTTCACACCTTC; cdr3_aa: CASTLGDRALHTF
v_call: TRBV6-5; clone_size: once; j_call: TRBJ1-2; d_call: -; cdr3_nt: TGTGCCAGCAGTTACACAGGGAATGGGAGATATGGCTACACCTTC; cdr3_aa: CASSYTGNGRYGYTF
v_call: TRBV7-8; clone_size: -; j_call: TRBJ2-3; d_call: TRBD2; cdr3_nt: TGTGCCAGCAGCTTAGGTCACCCAGCGGGAGGAATAGCAGATACGCAGTATTTT; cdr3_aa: CASSLGHPAGGIADTQYF
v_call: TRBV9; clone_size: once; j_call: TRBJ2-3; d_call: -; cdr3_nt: TGTGCCAGCAGCGTAGGGCAGGGGAGCACAGATACGCAGTATTTT; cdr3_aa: CASSVGQGSTDTQYF
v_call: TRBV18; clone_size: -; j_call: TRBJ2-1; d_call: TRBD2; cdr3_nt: TGTGCCAGCTCATTTAGCGGGAGCACCTACAATGAGCAGTTCTTC; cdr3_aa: CASSFSGSTYNEQFF
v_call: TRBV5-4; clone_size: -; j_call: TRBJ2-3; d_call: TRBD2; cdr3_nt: TGTGCCAGCAGCTTGTATGCGGGGGGGCAGACGCAGTATTTT; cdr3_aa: CASSLYAGGQTQYF
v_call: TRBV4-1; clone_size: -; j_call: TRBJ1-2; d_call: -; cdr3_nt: TGCGCCAGCAGCCAAGATAATGGGGCCGTCGGCGGCTACACCTTC; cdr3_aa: CASSQDNGAVGGYTF
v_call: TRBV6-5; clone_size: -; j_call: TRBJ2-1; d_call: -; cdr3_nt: TGTGCCAGCAGTTACGAGGGTGGCCCCTACAATGAGCAGTTCTTC; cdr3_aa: CASSYEGGPYNEQFF
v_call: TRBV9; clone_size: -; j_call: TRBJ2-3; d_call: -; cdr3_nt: TGTGCCAGCAGCGTAGAGCTGGGGGCGCCTCCAGATACGCAGTATTTT; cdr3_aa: CASSVELGAPPDTQYF
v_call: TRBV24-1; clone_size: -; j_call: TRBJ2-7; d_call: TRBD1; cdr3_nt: TGTGCCACTAGCCCGGGACAGGGCTCCTACGAGCAGTACTTC; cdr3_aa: CATSPGQGSYEQYF
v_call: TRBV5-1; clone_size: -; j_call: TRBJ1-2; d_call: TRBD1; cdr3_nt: TGCGCCAGCAGCCGACAGGGGGAGGGCTATGGCTACACCTTC; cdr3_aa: CASSRQGEGYGYTF
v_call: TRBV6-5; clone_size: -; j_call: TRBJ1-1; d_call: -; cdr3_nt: TGTTGGGCTGGTCGTTACAGACCGAACACTGAAGCTTTCTTT; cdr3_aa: CWAGRYRPNTEAFF
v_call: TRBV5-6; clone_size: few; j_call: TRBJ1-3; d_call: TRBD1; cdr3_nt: TGTGCCAGCAGCTCCACGGGACAGGGGGCTGGAAACACCATATATTTT; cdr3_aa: CASSSTGQGAGNTIYF
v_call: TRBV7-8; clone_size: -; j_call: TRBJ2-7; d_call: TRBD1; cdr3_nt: TGTGCCAGCAGCGACAGGGGGCCAAGCTCCTACGAGCAGTACTTC; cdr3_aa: CASSDRGPSSYEQYF
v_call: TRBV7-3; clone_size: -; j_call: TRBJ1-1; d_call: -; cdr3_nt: TGTGCCAGCAGCTTACCGGGACAGAACACTGAAGCTTTCTTT; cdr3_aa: CASSLPGQNTEAFF
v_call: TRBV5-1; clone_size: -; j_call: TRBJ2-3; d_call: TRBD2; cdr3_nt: TGCGCCAGCAGCTTACTAGCGGGGGGCACAGATACGCAGTATTTT; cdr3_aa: CASSLLAGGTDTQYF
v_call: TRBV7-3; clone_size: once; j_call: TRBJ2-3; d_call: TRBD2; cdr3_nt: TGTGCCAGCAGCTCTAGGAGAGGCCCCGGGACTAGCGGGAGTGATACGCAGTATTTT; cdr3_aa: CASSSRRGPGTSGSDTQYF
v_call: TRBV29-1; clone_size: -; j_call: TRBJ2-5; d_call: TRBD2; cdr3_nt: TGCAGCGTTGGTGGGGGGGGACTCCAAGAGACCCAGTACTTC; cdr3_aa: CSVGGGGLQETQYF
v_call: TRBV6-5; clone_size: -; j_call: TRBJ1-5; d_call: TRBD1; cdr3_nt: TGTGCCAGCAGGGGACAGGGGTGGCATCAGCCCCAGCATTTT; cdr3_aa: CASRGQGWHQPQHF
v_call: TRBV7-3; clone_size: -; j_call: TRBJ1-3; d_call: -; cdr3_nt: TGTGCCAGCAGCGCCAGGTTCTCTGGAAACACCATATATTTT; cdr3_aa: CASSARFSGNTIYF
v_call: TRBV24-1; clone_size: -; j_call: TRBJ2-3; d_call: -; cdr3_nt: TGTGCCACCAGTTCTCGACAGCTTAACACAGATACGCAGTATTTT; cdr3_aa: CATSSRQLNTDTQYF
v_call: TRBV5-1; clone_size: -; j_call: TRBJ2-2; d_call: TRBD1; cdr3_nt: TGCGCCAGCAGCTTTTCGACAGGGGCGAACACCGGGGAGCTGTTTTTT; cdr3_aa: CASSFSTGANTGELFF
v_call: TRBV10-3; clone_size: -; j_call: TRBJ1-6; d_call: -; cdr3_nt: TGTGCCATCAGTGAGGAGCGGGGCCCTAATTCACCCCTCCACTTT; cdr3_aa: CAISEERGPNSPLHF
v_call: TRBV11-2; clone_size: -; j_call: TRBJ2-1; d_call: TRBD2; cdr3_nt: TGTGCCAGCAGCAGAGGGCGGCTAGCGGGCAACTACAATGAGCAGTTCTTC; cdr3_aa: CASSRGRLAGNYNEQFF
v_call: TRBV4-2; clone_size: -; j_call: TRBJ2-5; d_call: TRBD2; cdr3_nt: TGTGCCAGCAGCCAAGCGGGGACTAGCTCCCAAGAGACCCAGTACTTC; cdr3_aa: CASSQAGTSSQETQYF
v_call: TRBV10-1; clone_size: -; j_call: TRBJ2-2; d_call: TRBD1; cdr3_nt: TGCGCCAGCAGTGAGCGACAGGGTGGCGGGGAGCTGTTTTTT; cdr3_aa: CASSERQGGGELFF
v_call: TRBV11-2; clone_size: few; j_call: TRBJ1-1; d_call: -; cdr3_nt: TGTGCCAGCAGCTCCACCGGGACAACGAACACTGAAGCTTTCTTT; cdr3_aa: CASSSTGTTNTEAFF
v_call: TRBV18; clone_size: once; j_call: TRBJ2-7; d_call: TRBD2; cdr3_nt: TGTGCCAGCTCACCACCGACGGGAGGAGGCTACGAGCAGTACTTC; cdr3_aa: CASSPPTGGGYEQYF
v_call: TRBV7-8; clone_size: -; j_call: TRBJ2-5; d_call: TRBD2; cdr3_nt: TGTGCCAGCAGCTTAGGGGTTAGCGGGGGTGAGGAGACCCAGTACTTC; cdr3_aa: CASSLGVSGGEETQYF
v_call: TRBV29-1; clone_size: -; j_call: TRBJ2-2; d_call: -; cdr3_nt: TGCAGCGTTGAATCCAGGCATACCGGGGAGCTGTTTTTT; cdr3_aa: CSVESRHTGELFF
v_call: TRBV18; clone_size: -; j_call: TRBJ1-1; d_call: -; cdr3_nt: TGTGCCAGCTCCCCACCCTTAGGGAATCAAGGGGGCACTGAAGCTTTCTTT; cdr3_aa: CASSPPLGNQGGTEAFF
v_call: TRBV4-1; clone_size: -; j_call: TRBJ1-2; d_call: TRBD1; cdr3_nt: TGCGCCAGCAGCCACCCGGACAGGCCGTTATATGGCTACACCTTC; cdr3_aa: CASSHPDRPLYGYTF
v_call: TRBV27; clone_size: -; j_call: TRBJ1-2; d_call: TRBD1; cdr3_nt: TGTGCCAGCAGTCAGACAGGGTCTGGCTACACCTTC; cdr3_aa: CASSQTGSGYTF
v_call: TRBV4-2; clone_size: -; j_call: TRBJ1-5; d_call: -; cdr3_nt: TGTGCCAGCAGCCCGGTCCCGGGGGGGGAACAGCCCCAGCATTTT; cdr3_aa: CASSPVPGGEQPQHF
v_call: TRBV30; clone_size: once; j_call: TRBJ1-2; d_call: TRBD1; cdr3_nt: TGTGCCTGGAGATCTCTTCGCGGGGCAGGGGGCTATGGCTACACCTTC; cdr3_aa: CAWRSLRGAGGYGYTF
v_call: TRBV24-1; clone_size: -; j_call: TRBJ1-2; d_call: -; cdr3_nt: TGTGCCACCAGCGCAGCGGGATCCCATGGCTACACCTTC; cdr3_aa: CATSAAGSHGYTF